The 29 T cell receptor beta chains reported below all come from one sample, sequenced in a study of T cells in Graves' hyperthyroidism and ophthalmopathy. Amplification yielded TCR beta CDR3 regions, with RNA transcripts as the source. The primer set for the first-round RT-PCR of the TCR CDR3 was HTBI. TCRdb called the multiplex PCR reads again in MiXCR, with one record for every CDR3 protein. The sample yields more than 300,000 distinct CDR3 sequences, around 20% seen once. Source material: blood. The receptors stem from a man aged 18 to 30 with Graves' ophthalmopathy.

V gene TRBV14 combines with J gene TRBJ1-4; D ambiguous. CDR1 SGHDN and CDR2 FVKESK come from the germline V gene. The CDR3 has 15 amino acids. Trimming took off 4 bases at V and 3 bases at J, with 12 bases between the two ends. CDR3 region: CASSPTRGSNEKLFF. As DNA, the CDR3 is TGTGCCAGCAGCCCGACCCGTGGGTCTAATGAAAAACTGTTTTTT.

This clonotype has a count of ten or more. This chain links TRBV7-8 with TRBJ1-4, with 7 bases lining up with TRBD1. V shed 5 bases, J shed 8 bases, and the junction held 20 bases outside the gene matches. The CDR3 runs to 18 residues. The V gene's germline CDR1 is SGHVS and CDR2 FQNEAQ. DNA for the CDR3: TGTGCCAGCAGCACCAGGGGGGGAAACATCTCCGGAACGGAAAAACTGTTTTTT. This codes for CASSTRGGNISGTEKLFF.

The chain combines TRBV7-9 with TRBJ1-1; a weak D match, TRBD1 (5 bases). Per the germline V gene, CDR1 is SEHNR and CDR2 is FQNEAQ (reference sequence). Trimming shortened V by 1 base and J by 3 bases, and 6 bases separated the two germline ends. This CDR3 has 13 residues. CDR3 loop: CASSLVQDTEAFF. The CDR3 bases are TGTGCCAGCAGCTTAGTACAGGACACTGAAGCTTTCTTT.

In its sample, this clonotype was seen a few times. The chain links TRBV19 to TRBJ1-2; D not resolved. This CDR3 spans 15 amino acids. Deletions cut 5 bases from V and 4 bases from J, with 17 bases between. Germline loops: CDR1 LNHDA, CDR2 SQIVND (reference sequence). The CDR3 sequence: CASSVDSQRGYGYTF. In DNA form, the CDR3 reads TGTGCCAGTAGTGTGGACTCTCAGAGAGGCTATGGCTACACCTTC.

This clonotype was recorded a few times. This chain links TRBV7-9 with TRBJ1-2, with D maybe TRBD1 (6 bases). Trimming took 3 bases from V and 8 from J, leaving 22 bases between them. The length of the CDR3 is 16 residues. Per germline, CDR1 SEHNR and CDR2 FQNEAQ (reference sequence). This CDR3 is CASSFKNREYPPGYTF. As DNA, the CDR3 is TGTGCCAGCAGCTTTAAGAACAGGGAGTACCCCCCGGGCTACACCTTC.

The sample holds one count of this clonotype. V gene TRBV2 combines with J gene TRBJ2-3; 9 nucleotides line up with TRBD2. CDR3 length: 14 amino acids. V shed 1 base, J shed 6 bases, and the junction held 2 bases outside the gene matches. Per the germline V gene, CDR1 is SNHLY and CDR2 is FYNNEI. The CDR3 nucleotides are TGTGCCAGCAGTGAAGGGACTAGCGTGGATACGCAGTATTTT. Its protein product is CASSEGTSVDTQYF.

The chain is built from TRBV5-8 and TRBJ1-4; no definite D call. The germline V gene encodes CDR1 SGHTS and CDR2 YDEGEE. V dropped 2 bases and J dropped 11 bases, with 13 bases sitting between them. CDR3 length: 13 amino acids. The CDR3 DNA is TGTGCCAGCAGCTTCTACAACCTGGAGAAACTGTTTTTT. It is translated as CASSFYNLEKLFF. Full variable domain (rest looked up from reference TRBV5-8 and TRBJ1-4): EAGVTQSPTHLIKTRGQQATLRCSPISGHTSVYWYQQALGLGLQFLLWYDEGEERNRGNFPPRFSGRQFPNYSSELNVNALELEDSALYLCASSFYNLEKLFFGSGTQLSVL.

This clonotype was detected many times. The chain recombines TRBV5-1 with TRBJ2-7, with a weak D call TRBD2 (5 bases). The CDR3 is made up of 12 amino acids. Germline V lookup: CDR1 SGHRS, CDR2 YFSETQ. The V end lost 1 base, the J end lost 7 bases, and 9 bases lay between the germline ends. DNA of the CDR3: TGCGCCAGCAGCTTGAATTCGGGGGAGCAGTACTTC. It translates to CASSLNSGEQYF.

The chain is built from TRBV6-4 and TRBJ2-2, with 10 positions matching TRBD2. The V segment lost 0 bases and the J segment 3 bases; nucleotides outside the gene matches: 4. CDR1 MRHNA and CDR2 SNTAGT come from the germline V gene. The CDR3 loop spans 17 amino acids. The CDR3 here is CASSDSAGGPHTGELFF. DNA for the CDR3: TGTGCCAGCAGTGACTCAGCGGGAGGGCCCCACACCGGGGAGCTGTTTTTT.

This clonotype was observed at least ten times. The V call is TRBV20-1, the J call TRBJ1-2; 7 bases map to TRBD1. The CDR3 spans 13 residues. Germline lookup yields CDR1 DFQATT and CDR2 SNEGSKA (reference sequence). J was trimmed by 2 bases and V by 7 bases; bases with no gene match: 7. CDR3 nucleotides: TGCAGTGTACCCCCACAGGGGAACTATGGCTACACCTTC. It translates to CSVPPQGNYGYTF.

CDR3 in amino acids: CASSLQGRAEAFF. CDR3 DNA sequence: TGTGCCAGTAGTTTACAGGGAAGGGCTGAAGCTTTCTTT. This chain links TRBV19 with TRBJ1-1, with TRBD1 as a possible D gene (6 bases). Per germline, CDR1 LNHDA and CDR2 SQIVND (reference sequence). The CDR3 runs 13 residues. Trimming shortened V by 5 bases and J by 6 bases, and 13 bases separated the two germline ends. Together with reference TRBV19 and TRBJ1-1, the CDR3 gives the full variable domain: DGGITQSPKYLFRKEGQNVTLSCEQNLNHDAMYWYRQDPGQGLRLIYYSQIVNDFQKGDIAEGYSVSREKKESFPLTVTSAQKNPTAFYLCASSLQGRAEAFFGQGTRLTVV.

V is TRBV18 and J is TRBJ1-6; D possibly corresponds to TRBD1 (6 bases). This CDR3 has 15 amino acids. V gave up 3 bases and J gave up 7 bases, with 13 bases separating them. Germline CDR1 and CDR2: KGHSH and LQKENI. CDR3 residues: CASSPRDIQNSPLHF. In DNA form, the CDR3 reads TGTGCCAGCTCACCCCGGGACATTCAAAATTCACCCCTCCACTTT.

This clonotype appeared a few times. The gene calls are TRBV12-5 and TRBJ2-5; D might be TRBD2 (6 bases). The CDR3 length is 17 residues. V dropped 5 bases and J dropped 2 bases, with 21 bases sitting between them. Germline V gives CDR1 LGHNT, CDR2 FRNRAP. CDR3 DNA: TGTGCTAGTGGTCCCGAGGGATCGGGGGATCGACAAGAGACCCAGTACTTC. Its translation is CASGPEGSGDRQETQYF. The complete variable domain, with remaining parts taken from reference TRBV12-5 and TRBJ2-5, reads DARVTQTPRHKVTEMGQEVTMRCQPILGHNTVFWYRQTMMQGLELLAYFRNRAPLDDSGMPKDRFSAEMPDATLATLKIQPSEPRDSAVYFCASGPEGSGDRQETQYFGPGTRLLVL.

This clonotype was counted at least ten times. The chain has TRBV6-1 and TRBJ1-5, with 9 bases identical to TRBD1. CDR1 MNHNS and CDR2 SASEGT come from the germline V gene. CDR3 size: 14 residues. V shed 7 bases and J 10 bases; nucleotides not matched to a gene: 11. CDR3 sequence reads: CASILGQGIGPQHF. In nucleotides, the CDR3 is TGTGCCAGCATTCTGGGACAGGGTATAGGACCCCAGCATTTT.

The count of this clonotype is one. At one of its ends the junction is not consistent with the germline gene, which may arise from a read error. This chain links TRBV10-3 with TRBJ1-6; D gene unclear. There are 15 residues in the CDR3. Germline CDR1 ENHRY, CDR2 SYGVKD. The CDR3: CASSYSSGVNSPLHF. DNA of the CDR3: TGTGCCAGCAGTTACTCGTCTGGTGTTAATTCACCCCTCCACTTT.

V usage is TRBV5-1 and J usage is TRBJ2-7; 8 nucleotides line up with TRBD2. The length of the CDR3 is 15 residues. The trim removed 4 bases at V and 3 bases at J, leaving 9 bases unmatched. Germline V CDR1 and CDR2: SGHRS, YFSETQ. This chain's CDR3 is CASSRGGRDDYEQYF. CDR3 coding DNA: TGCGCCAGCAGCCGGGGGGGACGGGACGACTACGAGCAGTACTTC. The variable domain in full, with the rest retrieved from reference TRBV5-1 and TRBJ2-7, is KAGVTQTPRYLIKTRGQQVTLSCSPISGHRSVSWYQQTPGQGLQFLFEYFSETQRNKGNFPGRFSGRQFSNSRSEMNVSTLELGDSALYLCASSRGGRDDYEQYFGPGTRLTVT.

This clonotype was counted a few times. The rearrangement uses TRBV5-1 and TRBJ2-2; possibly TRBD1 for D (6 bases). CDR3 length: 13 residues. V lost 4 bases and J 5 bases, leaving 9 bases between the germline ends. The V gene's germline CDR1 is SGHRS and CDR2 YFSETQ. CDR3 residues: CASSLTGTGELFF. CDR3 sequence (DNA): TGCGCCAGCAGCCTTACAGGGACCGGGGAGCTGTTTTTT.

This clonotype was picked up many times. The chain carries TRBV12-3 or TRBV12-4 and TRBJ1-2; TRBD1 is a possible D gene (5 bases). This CDR3 is 13 amino acids long. V lost 3 bases and J lost 8, with 13 bases in between. For the CDR3, the DNA is TGTGCCAGCAGTTTTCCGGCAGGGAAAGGCTACACCTTC. This translates into CASSFPAGKGYTF.

The sample holds many counts of this clonotype. The rearrangement uses TRBV7-8 and TRBJ1-2, with D tentatively TRBD1 (5 bases). With 0 bases removed from V and 2 bases from J, the gap between germline ends came to 7 bases. CDR1 SGHVS and CDR2 FQNEAQ come from the germline V gene. CDR3 size: 14 residues. The CDR3 sequence: CASSLAGANYGYTF. CDR3 nucleotides: TGTGCCAGCAGCTTAGCAGGGGCCAACTATGGCTACACCTTC. Drawing the rest from reference TRBV7-8 and TRBJ1-2, the complete variable domain is GAGVSQSPRYKVAKRGQDVALRCDPISGHVSLFWYQQALGQGPEFLTYFQNEAQLDKSGLPSDRFFAERPEGSVSTLKIQRTQQEDSAVYLCASSLAGANYGYTFGSGTRLTVV.

There are a few counts of this clonotype. This chain connects TRBV6-1 to TRBJ1-3; D uncertain. CDR3 length equals 14 residues. V lost 5 bases and J lost 4, with 12 bases in between. Per the germline V gene, CDR1 is MNHNS and CDR2 is SASEGT. CDR3 nucleotides: TGTGCCAGCAGTCCGGACGGGGTAGGAAACACCATATATTTT. Its translation is CASSPDGVGNTIYF.

This clonotype appeared many times. V gene TRBV3-1 combines with J gene TRBJ1-1; D call uncertain. The V end was cut by 4 bases, the J end by 0 bases, with 9 bases between. The CDR3 is 14 amino acids. Germline V CDR1 and CDR2: LGHDT, YNNKEL (reference sequence). CDR3 DNA: TGTGCCAGCAGCCGGCGGGAGGTGAACACTGAAGCTTTCTTT. Protein product: CASSRREVNTEAFF.

This clonotype was detected many times. CDR3 loop: CASSFSEDETQYF. CDR3 coding DNA: TGTGCCAGCAGCTTTTCGGAGGATGAGACCCAGTACTTC. J is TRBJ2-5 and V is TRBV7-8; maybe TRBD2 (5 bases). CDR1 is SGHVS, CDR2 FQNEAQ, per germline. Trimming shortened V by 3 bases and J by 5 bases, and 10 bases separated the two germline ends. This CDR3 comprises 13 residues.

The table lists this clonotype with many counts. This chain joins TRBV6-6 and TRBJ2-3; D is unresolved. Germline V gene lookup returns CDR1 MNHNY and CDR2 SVGAGI (reference sequence). This CDR3 has 15 residues. The ends were cut back, 2 bases at V and 2 bases at J, with 11 bases in the middle. The CDR3 spells CASSYRNRATDTQYF. Written as DNA, the CDR3 is TGTGCCAGCAGTTACCGCAATCGGGCCACAGATACGCAGTATTTT.

This clonotype came up many times. J is TRBJ2-5 and V is TRBV6-1; no definite D call. CDR1 MNHNS and CDR2 SASEGT come from the germline V gene. This CDR3 is built from 14 residues. The V gene lost 1 base and the J gene lost 2 bases, with 8 bases spanning the gap. The CDR3 protein is CASSEGEEQETQYF. DNA for the CDR3: TGTGCCAGCAGTGAAGGAGAAGAGCAAGAGACCCAGTACTTC.

This clonotype was picked up a small number of times. The rearrangement links TRBV6-2 or TRBV6-3 to TRBJ1-3; D uncertain. Germline CDR1 reads MNHEY; CDR2 reads SVGEGT. The CDR3 extends over 14 amino acids. Deletions cut 4 bases from V and 8 bases from J, with 15 bases between. In DNA, the CDR3 is TGTGCCAGCAGTTTCATTACCAGCGTGGACACCATATATTTT. This translates into CASSFITSVDTIYF.

This clonotype has just a few counts. This sequence joins TRBV7-8 and TRBJ2-6; D not resolved. Per germline, CDR1 SGHVS and CDR2 FQNEAQ. V was cut by 3 bases and J by 0 bases, with 6 bases left in between. The CDR3 is 15 amino acids. The CDR3 nucleotides read TGTGCCAGCAGCTTCGGCTACTCTGGGGCCAACGTCCTGACTTTC. Translation: CASSFGYSGANVLTF.

At least ten counts were recorded for this clonotype. The chain's CDR3 is CASSFRGDSTDTQYF. CDR3 coding DNA: TGTGCCAGCAGCTTCCGGGGGGATAGCACAGATACGCAGTATTTT. This chain uses TRBV11-2 with TRBJ2-3; TRBD2 aligns across 7 bases. CDR3 size: 15 residues. Looked up from germline, CDR1 is SGHAT and CDR2 is FQNNGV. J gave up 0 bases and V 3 bases, and 3 bases lay outside the gene matches.

The genes are TRBV27 and TRBJ2-5; D is ambiguous. V gave up 3 bases and J gave up 5 bases, with 10 bases separating them. Germline values: CDR1 MNHEY, CDR2 SMNVEV (reference sequence). This CDR3 has 13 amino acids. This chain's CDR3 is CASSLYLRETQYF. The DNA for the CDR3 is TGTGCCAGCAGTTTGTACCTCCGGGAGACCCAGTACTTC.

This clonotype was found many times. The chain couples TRBV12-3 or TRBV12-4 to TRBJ2-3; D is ambiguous. V shed 5 bases and J shed 6 bases, with 9 bases lying between them. The CDR3 loop spans 12 amino acids. This chain's CDR3 is CASSRAADTQYF. The CDR3 DNA is TGTGCCAGCAGTCGGGCTGCCGATACGCAGTATTTT.